This TCR beta chain was documented in a study of T cell responses to AZD1222 COVID-19 vaccine. TCRdb's table, derived via immunoSEQ multiplex PCR, lists solely in-frame clones and lacks some. The data hold roughly 200,000 clones, with roughly nine tenths observed a single time. Only a few counts were recorded for this clone. This TCR was sampled from an adult who received the AZD1222 COVID-19 vaccine. Sequenced here: peripheral blood, sampled 28 days after the second AZD1222 dose.

The CDR3 nucleotides are TGTGCCAGCAGCTCGACAGGGGGCGCGGTCACTGAAGCTTTCTTT. Encoded protein: CASSSTGGAVTEAFF. The gene calls are TRBV5-4 and TRBJ1-1, with 10 bases identical to TRBD1. This CDR3 contains 15 residues. V was clipped by 3 bases and J by 4 bases; unmatched bases: 6. The germline CDR1 and CDR2 sequences are SGHNT and YYREEE (reference sequence).